This T cell receptor beta chain was identified during a study of shared clonotypes between healthy human individuals. Study-level information: Donors, aged 18 to 49, were a couple of women and three men. Whole-study findings and limits: Generation of non-shared clonotypes was less probable than generation of clonotypes shared by all four donors. Memory subsets generally showed smaller estimated richness than naive subsets did.

As for this clone: The antigen is unknown.

The CDR3 is made up of 16 amino acids. The germline V gene has CDR1 SGHVS and CDR2 FNYEAQ. The junction had 4 bases not matched to a gene; V was cut back by 3 bases and J by 2 bases. An assay was performed, and its level was deep. Method: immunoSEQ multiplex PCR; TCRdb's copy keeps in-frame clones and lacks some. Of about 2 million clones listed, approximately 95% were seen once; the top ten hold roughly 0.13%. The V and J genes are TRBV7-6 and TRBJ2-1; 10 nucleotides line up with TRBD2. The sequenced sample consisted of naive CD4+ T cells sorted from blood. As for subset: CD45RA+ positively selected. This TCR was recovered from a man between 18 and 29 years old in good health. The CDR3 protein is CASSLITSGTYNEQFF. In DNA, the CDR3 is TGTGCCAGCAGCTTGATAACTAGCGGGACCTACAATGAGCAGTTCTTC.